This T cell receptor (beta chain) was profiled in a study of T cells in Graves' hyperthyroidism and ophthalmopathy. Germline V lookup: CDR1 SGHRS, CDR2 YFSETQ. Trimming at V came to 2 bases and at J to 2 bases, leaving 6 bases not matched to a gene. The CDR3 loop spans 17 amino acids. With a duration under 2 months, the hyperthyroidism was newly diagnosed in patients aged 18 to 65. A patient was excluded if there was uncontrolled infection, other autoimmune disease, pregnancy or lactation. This clonotype was detected a few times. RNA transcripts gave rise to amplified TCR beta CDR3 regions. Carried out on the TCR CDR3, a first-round RT-PCR used the HTBI primer set. TCRdb independently ran MiXCR on the multiplex PCR reads; one entry per CDR3 protein. The sample has some 350,000 distinct CDR3 sequences; 15% to 18% are singletons.

The gene calls are TRBV5-1 and TRBJ2-2, with TRBD2 identical over 10 bases. This clonotype originated in a woman aged 18-29 years with Graves' hyperthyroidism that later progressed to Graves' ophthalmopathy. The source material was blood. As DNA, the CDR3 is TGCGCCAGCAGCTTTTTTGGACTAGCGGAAAACACCGGGGAGCTGTTTTTT. As protein: CASSFFGLAENTGELFF.